The entry below describes one T cell receptor (beta chain). This clonotype was recorded at least ten times. Its antigen is unknown. Base quality data are lacking; no much larger clone is found one base away. This sample is drawn from a study of T cell repertoires in cytomegalovirus infection (dated by TCRdb to the late 2010s). For context, the study as a whole: The peptide stimulations were aimed at well-studied HLA-B-restricted epitopes as well as recently identified HLA-C-restricted CMV epitopes, whose presentation resists viral immunomodulation. Because public TCR beta signatures pointed to carriage of CMV infection together with the matching HLA type, the HLA type of each donor mattered for the analysis. On the study overall, not on this receptor specifically: In both this cohort and an independent cohort of 352 donors, the cumulative frequency of public TCR beta family members distinguished carriers of CMV infection plus the relevant HLA type. The ex vivo response was dominated by HLA-C-restricted CMV-specific TCR beta clonotypes, which also provided the single most frequent clonotype in two of eight donors.

The sequencer listed for this sample is Illumina HiSeq 1500. TCRdb reprocessed the public reads (quality trimming at Q25 with fastp, clone calling with MiXCR) and kept in-frame beta chains. CDR3 protein duplicates are merged, each entry listing the most common genes and DNA. Here the sample has some 560,000 distinct CDR3 sequences; 40% occur a single time. Of the sample, over 45% is held by the ten largest clones. The intended sense of this specimen's treatment or condition label: in vitro stimulation with specific CMV peptide epitopes to enrich CMV-specific T cells. The CDR3 measures 16 amino acids from cysteine to phenylalanine. Only the CDR3 DNA is retained, 48 bases long and in frame from the first base. V is trimmed back by 7 bases and J by 2 bases, and the junction contains 10 bases that no gene match accounts for. Based on the germline V gene, the CDR1 and CDR2 sequences are SGHTA and FQGNSA.

The sequence is built from TRBV7-2 and TRBJ2-3; 9 of the junction bases match TRBD2. The material sequenced was cultured PBMCs, taken from culture after CMV antigen stimulation. The TCR was taken from a human donor in good health (CMV status not recorded). Some clones in this sample may be carry-over from other donors' samples. This receptor has the CDR3 CASTSALAGPTDTQYF. The DNA reads TGTGCCAGCACCTCCGCGCTAGCGGGGCCCACAGATACGCAGTATTTT.